These 8 T cell receptor beta chains were sequenced from one sample in a study of blood T cell repertoires in COVID-19. TCRdb's copy holds only in-frame clones and misses some; the assay was immunoSEQ multiplex PCR. The table has 330,000 or so clones, 88% seen once. Sequenced sample: PBMCs or T cells enriched from blood (not recorded which). These receptor sequences come from a young woman who had been exposed to COVID-19.

The chain carries TRBV3-1 (or the pseudogene TRBV3-2) and TRBJ2-1, with 8 bases matching TRBD2. J lost 4 bases, V lost 1 base, and 6 bases had no gene match. Germline CDR1 LGHDT, CDR2 YNNKEL (reference sequence). This CDR3 comprises 16 residues. The CDR3 loop reads CASSQGASGLYNEQFF. In DNA form, the CDR3 reads TGTGCCAGCAGCCAAGGGGCTAGCGGGCTTTACAATGAGCAGTTCTTC.

This rearrangement joins TRBV2 to TRBJ2-7, with 12 bases identical to TRBD2. The length of the CDR3 is 14 residues. Germline loops: CDR1 SNHLY, CDR2 FYNNEI. V shed 4 bases, J shed 4 bases, and the junction held 2 bases outside the gene matches. The CDR3 bases are TGTGCCAGCAGTGGGGGACTAGCGGGTTACGAGCAGTACTTC. Residues: CASSGGLAGYEQYF.

A single count supports this clone. This chain uses TRBV7-3 with TRBJ2-7, with 7 bases that match TRBD1. Germline V gene sequence: CDR1 SGHTA, CDR2 FQGTGA. The CDR3 is 12 residues long. The V segment lost 0 bases and the J segment 7 bases; nucleotides outside the gene matches: 0. The CDR3 reads CASSLTTGEQYF. The CDR3 DNA is TGTGCCAGCAGCTTAACGACAGGGGAGCAGTACTTC.

V gene TRBV13 combines with J gene TRBJ2-1; a possible D gene is TRBD1 (5 bases). Looked up from germline, CDR1 is PRHDT and CDR2 is FYEKMQ (reference sequence). The CDR3 has 16 amino acids. The germline V and J ends were trimmed by 8 bases and 2 bases, with 19 bases remaining between them. The CDR3 region is CASQMVPQGPYNEQFF. DNA for the CDR3: TGTGCCAGCCAGATGGTCCCTCAGGGCCCCTACAATGAGCAGTTCTTC.

The rearrangement uses TRBV7-2 and TRBJ2-3; 9 bases agree with TRBD2. Losses at the gene ends were 1 base for V and 4 bases for J; bases not matched to a gene: 12. There are 18 residues in the CDR3. Germline values: CDR1 SGHTA, CDR2 FQGNSA. In DNA form, the CDR3 reads TGTGCCAGCAGCTTAGAGACGACTAGCGGAGGACCCCCAGATACGCAGTATTTT. Its protein is CASSLETTSGGPPDTQYF.

The rearrangement links TRBV6-4 to TRBJ1-6; possibly TRBD1 for D (6 bases). Trimming took off 10 bases at V and 7 bases at J, with 17 bases between the two ends. Germline V gives CDR1 MRHNA, CDR2 SNTAGT. The CDR3 is made up of 14 amino acids. The CDR3 region has the DNA TGTGCCATCCCTCGGGAGGGGACAAATTCACCCCTCCACTTT. This sequence encodes CAIPREGTNSPLHF.

The chain joins TRBV28 to TRBJ1-4, with 7 positions matching TRBD1. This CDR3 has 15 amino acids. Germline V CDR1 and CDR2: MDHEN, SYDVKM. Trimming took 6 bases from V and 4 from J; bases not matched to a gene: 8. CDR3 sequence (DNA): TGTGCCAGCAGCCAACAGGGGTCGGGTAATGAAAAACTGTTTTTT. It translates to CASSQQGSGNEKLFF. The full variable domain, completed using reference TRBV28 and TRBJ1-4, is DVKVTQSSRYLVKRTGEKVFLECVQDMDHENMFWYRQDPGLGLRLIYFSYDVKMKEKGDIPEGYSVSREKKERFSLILESASTNQTSMYLCASSQQGSGNEKLFFGSGTQLSVL.

The CDR3: CASSQVVTGNTIYF. For the CDR3, the DNA is TGTGCCAGCAGCCAAGTGGTTACAGGAAACACCATATATTTT. This chain joins TRBV3-1 (or the pseudogene TRBV3-2) and TRBJ1-3; D is ambiguous. Trimming took 1 base from V and 4 from J, leaving 8 bases between them. There are 14 residues in the CDR3. CDR1 and CDR2 from the germline V gene are LGHDT and YNNKEL (reference sequence).